Shown below are 18 T cell receptor beta chains from a single sample sequenced in a study of T cell responses to AZD1222 COVID-19 vaccine. Only in-frame clones appear in the TCRdb table, and some are missing; sequencing was by immunoSEQ multiplex PCR. This sample yields 120,000 to 150,000 clones, of which under 95% are seen a single time; roughly 5.5% belongs to the top ten. Sequenced material: peripheral blood, taken on day 0 of AZD1222 vaccination. All receptors come from an adult in good health.

The chain combines TRBV19 with TRBJ2-2; D unresolved. With 6 bases removed from V and 1 base from J, the gap between germline ends came to 9 bases. CDR1 is LNHDA, CDR2 SQIVND, per germline (reference sequence). The CDR3 totals 14 residues. In DNA, the CDR3 is TGTGCCAGTAGCCTGCGAGAGAACACCGGGGAGCTGTTTTTT. Protein product: CASSLRENTGELFF.

This rearrangement joins TRBV2 to TRBJ1-1; D gene ambiguous. The CDR3 is made up of 15 amino acids. The ends were cut back, 1 base at V and 6 bases at J, with 15 bases in the middle. CDR1 is SNHLY and CDR2 is FYNNEI in the germline V gene. The CDR3 spells CASSEGRAANAEAFF. The DNA of the CDR3 is TGTGCCAGCAGTGAAGGGAGGGCGGCTAACGCTGAAGCTTTCTTT.

This rearrangement joins TRBV5-4 to TRBJ2-3; D is undetermined. V was clipped by 0 bases and J by 4 bases, with 9 bases between them. Germline V lookup: CDR1 SGHNT, CDR2 YYREEE (reference sequence). The CDR3 extends over 14 amino acids. The CDR3 bases are TGTGCCAGCAGCTTGGAGGCCCGGCCAGATACGCAGTATTTT. Its translation is CASSLEARPDTQYF. Using reference TRBV5-4 and TRBJ2-3 for the parts outside the CDR3, the full variable domain is ETGVTQSPTHLIKTRGQQVTLRCSSQSGHNTVSWYQQALGQGPQFIFQYYREEENGRGNFPPRFSGLQFPNYSSELNVNALELDDSALYLCASSLEARPDTQYFGPGTRLTVL.

The chain is built from TRBV7-3 and TRBJ2-2; either TRBD1 or TRBD2 may fit D (5 bases each). V was pared by 0 bases and J by 7 bases, with 6 bases between. The CDR3 spans 13 residues. Germline V gives CDR1 SGHTA, CDR2 FQGTGA. CDR3 residues: CASSLTGVGELFF. The CDR3 DNA sequence: TGTGCCAGCAGCTTAACGGGGGTCGGGGAGCTGTTTTTT.

This clone has just a few counts. The V gene is TRBV12-3 or TRBV12-4, the J gene TRBJ2-3; TRBD2 matches 7 bases. The CDR3 has 12 amino acids. The V and J ends lost 8 bases and 1 base, in that order; junction bases with no gene match: 0. CDR3 nucleotides: TGTGCCAGCGGGGGGGGCACAGATACGCAGTATTTT. It translates to CASGGGTDTQYF.

The rearrangement joins TRBV5-1 to TRBJ2-5; no firm D call. This CDR3 region has 13 residues. From germline, CDR1 is SGHRS and CDR2 YFSETQ. With 3 bases removed from V and 4 bases from J, the gap between germline ends came to 10 bases. The CDR3 sequence: CASSSGSGETQYF. The CDR3 region has the DNA TGCGCCAGCAGCTCCGGGTCTGGAGAGACCCAGTACTTC.

DNA for the CDR3: TGCGCCAGCAGCCCTAGGGCGGGGATTTGGAACGAGCAGTACTTC. This gives the protein CASSPRAGIWNEQYF. The V call is TRBV5-1, the J call TRBJ2-7, with a weak D call TRBD2 (6 bases). This CDR3 comprises 15 residues. The V gene lost 4 bases and the J gene lost 5 bases, with 19 bases spanning the gap. CDR1 and CDR2 (germline): SGHRS, YFSETQ.

The chain has TRBV5-1 and TRBJ2-5; no clear D. The V and J ends lost 0 bases and 4 bases respectively, with 7 bases between them. The germline gives CDR1 SGHRS, CDR2 YFSETQ. The CDR3 is 13 amino acids. The CDR3 DNA is TGCGCCAGCAGCTTGGGGCAGCCAGAGACCCAGTACTTC. This gives the protein CASSLGQPETQYF.

V usage is TRBV19 and J usage is TRBJ1-1; the D gene is possibly TRBD1 (6 bases). This CDR3 comprises 19 residues. CDR1 and CDR2 (germline): LNHDA, SQIVND (reference sequence). The ends were cut back, 0 bases at V and 4 bases at J, with 24 bases in the middle. The CDR3 reads CASSIDHQGIPRVGTEAFF. The CDR3 DNA reads TGTGCCAGTAGTATAGATCACCAGGGGATTCCCCGGGTGGGCACTGAAGCTTTCTTT.

This clone was seen a single time. V usage is TRBV24-1 and J usage is TRBJ1-4, with D possibly matching TRBD1 (6 bases). The germline V gene has CDR1 KGHDR and CDR2 SFDVKD. Trimming took 3 bases from V and 8 from J, leaving 15 bases between them. The CDR3 sequence is 15 residues long. CDR3 loop: CATSDTGGGGEKLFF. CDR3 nucleotide sequence: TGTGCCACCAGTGATACGGGAGGGGGTGGAGAAAAACTGTTTTTT.

This clone came up once. This rearrangement joins TRBV6-5 to TRBJ1-1; D ambiguous. This CDR3 is 13 amino acids long. V was trimmed by 0 bases and J by 3 bases, leaving 5 bases between them. Germline CDR1 MNHEY, CDR2 SVGAGI. The CDR3 sequence: CASSYSRDTEAFF. CDR3 DNA: TGTGCCAGCAGTTACTCCCGGGACACTGAAGCTTTCTTT.

This clone occurred a few times. V is TRBV6-2 or TRBV6-3 and J is TRBJ2-5; D perhaps matches TRBD2 (5 bases). This CDR3 has 13 residues. The germline gives CDR1 MNHEY, CDR2 SVGEGT. Deletions cut 2 bases from V and 6 bases from J, with 10 bases between. CDR3 sequence reads: CASSYGSLKTQYF. The CDR3 DNA sequence: TGTGCCAGCAGTTACGGGAGTTTGAAGACCCAGTACTTC.

V and J are TRBV3-1 (or the pseudogene TRBV3-2) and TRBJ2-5; no firm D call. V gave up 1 base and J gave up 5 bases, with 11 bases separating them. Germline CDR1 LGHDT, CDR2 YNNKEL (reference sequence). CDR3 length: 14 amino acids. In nucleotides, the CDR3 is TGTGCCAGCAGCCAAGTTCCCCGTGTTGAGACCCAGTACTTC. Protein: CASSQVPRVETQYF.

The chain employs TRBV27 and TRBJ1-5; D is perhaps TRBD1 (6 bases). CDR1 MNHEY and CDR2 SMNVEV come from the germline V gene (reference sequence). The CDR3 is 13 residues long. Trimming removed 1 base at V and 7 bases at J, with 8 bases between. CDR3 sequence reads: CASSLYRDQPQHF. The CDR3, as DNA: TGTGCCAGCAGTTTATACAGGGACCAGCCCCAGCATTTT.

This chain links TRBV28 with TRBJ1-4; 7 bases align to TRBD1. Germline loops: CDR1 MDHEN, CDR2 SYDVKM. Losses at the gene ends were 6 bases for V and 5 bases for J; bases not matched to a gene: 15. The CDR3 totals 17 residues. CDR3: CASSSMNTGVWNEKLFF. In DNA form, the CDR3 reads TGTGCCAGCAGCTCGATGAATACAGGGGTTTGGAATGAAAAACTGTTTTTT.

The rearrangement joins TRBV6-2 or TRBV6-3 to TRBJ1-1; unclear D gene. Germline-derived CDR1 and CDR2 are MNHEY and SVGEGT. This CDR3 is built from 13 residues. The V end lost 4 bases, the J end lost 1 base, and 7 bases lay between the germline ends. This CDR3 is CASSSSSNTEAFF. The DNA of the CDR3 is TGTGCCAGCAGTTCCAGTTCGAACACTGAAGCTTTCTTT.

The rearrangement links TRBV7-2 to TRBJ2-6; the D gene is possibly TRBD2 (7 bases). The CDR3 sequence is 19 residues long. Germline V gene data show CDR1 as SGHTA and CDR2 as FQGNSA. V was shortened by 1 base and J by 0 bases, with 16 bases between the two germline ends. CDR3 amino acids: CASSLVGGRGNSGANVLTF. CDR3 coding DNA: TGTGCCAGCAGCTTAGTGGGGGGGCGCGGTAACTCTGGGGCCAACGTCCTGACTTTC.

This chain links TRBV7-6 with TRBJ1-1, with a weak D call TRBD1 (5 bases). CDR3 size: 14 residues. The germline CDR1 and CDR2 sequences are SGHVS and FNYEAQ. V was clipped by 0 bases and J by 6 bases, with 11 bases between them. CDR3 sequence: CASSLAGTDAEAFF. The CDR3 nucleotides are TGTGCCAGCAGCTTAGCCGGGACGGACGCTGAAGCTTTCTTT. Combining the CDR3 with reference TRBV7-6 and TRBJ1-1 gives the whole variable domain GAGVSQSPRYKVTKRGQDVALRCDPISGHVSLYWYRQALGQGPEFLTYFNYEAQQDKSGLPNDRFSAERPEGSISTLTIQRTEQRDSAMYRCASSLAGTDAEAFFGQGTRLTVV.